These T cell receptor beta chains were read from a single sample in a study of blood T cells in healthy people across ages. TCRdb passed the 5' RACE reads through MiXCR, listing each CDR3 protein once. Here the sample spans approximately 770,000 distinct CDR3 sequences, 58% being singletons. Sequences were obtained from blood. Receptors originate from a man aged 25 to 40 in good health. CDR3s leave out the opening cysteine and the closing phenylalanine or tryptophan.

v_gene: TRBV7-2
j_gene: TRBJ2-1
CDR3aa: ASKGRDSYNEQF

v_gene: TRBV20-1
j_gene: TRBJ2-6
CDR3aa: SASKTRGGTGANVLT

v_gene: TRBV12-3/TRBV12-4
j_gene: TRBJ2-5
CDR3aa: ASSISGGETQY

v_gene: TRBV5-6
j_gene: TRBJ2-1
CDR3aa: ASSLYPVGELF

v_gene: TRBV2
j_gene: TRBJ2-7
CDR3aa: ASSGTPDPYEQY

v_gene: TRBV20-1
j_gene: TRBJ1-1
CDR3aa: SAPASMAVNTEAF

v_gene: TRBV29-1
j_gene: TRBJ2-7
CDR3aa: SVEGLGTKPYEQY

v_gene: TRBV5-1
j_gene: TRBJ1-4
CDR3aa: ASSPLGGSTTNEKLF

v_gene: TRBV20-1
j_gene: TRBJ2-7
CDR3aa: SARVQGGEQY

v_gene: TRBV4-2
j_gene: TRBJ2-1
CDR3aa: ASSQGVGRADYEQF

v_gene: TRBV5-1
j_gene: TRBJ1-4
CDR3aa: ASSSTGGDEKLF

v_gene: TRBV20-1
j_gene: TRBJ2-3
CDR3aa: SARDRVRDLQDTQY

v_gene: TRBV10-3
j_gene: TRBJ1-5
CDR3aa: AIREDRGRGNQPQH

v_gene: TRBV5-1
j_gene: TRBJ2-3
CDR3aa: ASSLAPGIGNTQY

v_gene: TRBV12-3/TRBV12-4
j_gene: TRBJ1-2
CDR3aa: ASSLDNHGYT

v_gene: TRBV6-2/TRBV6-3
j_gene: NA
CDR3aa: ATARPGLAGEQF

v_gene: TRBV20-1
j_gene: TRBJ2-7
CDR3aa: SALWVSGSRFPYEQY

v_gene: TRBV5-6
j_gene: TRBJ2-5
CDR3aa: ASSFGPMDRETQY

v_gene: TRBV20-1
j_gene: TRBJ1-5
CDR3aa: SASGYDSDQH

v_gene: TRBV7-2
j_gene: TRBJ2-5
CDR3aa: ASSPYTSAEKY

v_gene: TRBV6-5
j_gene: TRBJ1-4
CDR3aa: ASSYKVSTAATNEKLF

v_gene: TRBV6-1
j_gene: TRBJ1-5
CDR3aa: ASSRIAEDQPQH

v_gene: TRBV9
j_gene: TRBJ2-7
CDR3aa: ASSVGDRGVSEQY

v_gene: TRBV5-5
j_gene: TRBJ2-6
CDR3aa: ASSLGTGNSGANVLT

v_gene: TRBV13
j_gene: NA
CDR3aa: ASSLGGTEQY

v_gene: TRBV30
j_gene: NA
CDR3aa: AWGRQGTEQY

v_gene: TRBV20-1
j_gene: TRBJ1-2
CDR3aa: SARAGLGQGLTTRVYT

v_gene: TRBV12-3/TRBV12-4
j_gene: NA
CDR3aa: ASSPTGTDEQY

v_gene: TRBV4-1
j_gene: TRBJ2-3
CDR3aa: ASSQGSSGGSDTQY

v_gene: TRBV7-2
j_gene: TRBJ1-4
CDR3aa: ASSWNRGNEKLF

v_gene: TRBV20-1
j_gene: TRBJ2-1
CDR3aa: SARDRTSGSLNEQF

v_gene: TRBV19
j_gene: TRBJ2-1
CDR3aa: ASSPQGHEQF

v_gene: TRBV20-1
j_gene: TRBJ2-7
CDR3aa: SASTGQGIDEQY

v_gene: TRBV29-1
j_gene: TRBJ2-7
CDR3aa: TIRSGPRDEQY

v_gene: TRBV12-5
j_gene: TRBJ2-5
CDR3aa: ASGLVWGPQRGETQY

v_gene: TRBV7-9
j_gene: TRBJ2-7
CDR3aa: ASSFTRSATGEQY

v_gene: TRBV20-1
j_gene: TRBJ1-6
CDR3aa: SARVGDSPLH

v_gene: TRBV18
j_gene: TRBJ2-1
CDR3aa: ASAPGGNEQF

v_gene: TRBV7-2
j_gene: TRBJ2-3
CDR3aa: AGGGSYTDTQY

v_gene: TRBV5-1
j_gene: TRBJ2-1
CDR3aa: ASSLAVPLSGPNNEQF

v_gene: TRBV12-3/TRBV12-4
j_gene: NA
CDR3aa: ASSPLAGERGSIQY

v_gene: TRBV12-3/TRBV12-4
j_gene: TRBJ2-7
CDR3aa: ASSLGANPTYEQY

v_gene: TRBV20-1
j_gene: TRBJ2-7
CDR3aa: SARSSGDYEQY

v_gene: TRBV14
j_gene: TRBJ2-1
CDR3aa: ASSRGVGTSGYEQF

v_gene: TRBV4-3
j_gene: TRBJ2-1
CDR3aa: ASSQEWDPSSYNEQF

v_gene: TRBV20-1
j_gene: TRBJ2-1
CDR3aa: SARSLGQTYNEQF

v_gene: TRBV6-2/TRBV6-3
j_gene: TRBJ1-1
CDR3aa: ASSYLARGNGGAF

v_gene: TRBV25-1
j_gene: TRBJ1-4
CDR3aa: ASSEWGTGATNEKLF

v_gene: TRBV10-3
j_gene: TRBJ2-7
CDR3aa: AISDRNEQY

v_gene: TRBV6-2/TRBV6-3
j_gene: TRBJ2-1
CDR3aa: AGSLGGAQQF

v_gene: TRBV4-2
j_gene: TRBJ2-3
CDR3aa: ASSHEGPPRTDTQY

v_gene: TRBV2
j_gene: TRBJ1-1
CDR3aa: ASSGVRVTTEAF